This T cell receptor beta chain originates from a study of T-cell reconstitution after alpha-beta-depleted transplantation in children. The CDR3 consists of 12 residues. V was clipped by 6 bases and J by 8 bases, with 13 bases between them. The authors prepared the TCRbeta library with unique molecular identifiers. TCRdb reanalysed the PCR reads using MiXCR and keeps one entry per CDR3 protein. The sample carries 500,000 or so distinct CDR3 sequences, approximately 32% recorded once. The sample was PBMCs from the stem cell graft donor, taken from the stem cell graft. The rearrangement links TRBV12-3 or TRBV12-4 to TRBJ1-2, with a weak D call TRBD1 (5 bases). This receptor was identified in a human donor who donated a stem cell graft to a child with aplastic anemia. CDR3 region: CASSSWGGGYTF. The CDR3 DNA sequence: TGTGCCAGCAGCTCCTGGGGGGGGGGCTACACCTTC.